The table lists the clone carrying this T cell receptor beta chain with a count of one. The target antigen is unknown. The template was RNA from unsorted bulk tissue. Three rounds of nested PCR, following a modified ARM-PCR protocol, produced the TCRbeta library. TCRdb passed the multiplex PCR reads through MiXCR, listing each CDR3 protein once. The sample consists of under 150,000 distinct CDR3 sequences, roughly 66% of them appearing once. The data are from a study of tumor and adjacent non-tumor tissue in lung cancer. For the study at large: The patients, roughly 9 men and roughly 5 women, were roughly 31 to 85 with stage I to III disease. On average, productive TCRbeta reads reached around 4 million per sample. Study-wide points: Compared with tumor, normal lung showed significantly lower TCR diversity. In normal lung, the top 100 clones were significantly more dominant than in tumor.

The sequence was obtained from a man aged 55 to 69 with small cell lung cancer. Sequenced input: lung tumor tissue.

As DNA, the CDR3 is TGTGCCAGCAGTCCCCGCCCCTGGACAGGGGTTGAAAAACTGTTTTTT. Amino acids: CASSPRPWTGVEKLFF. This chain links TRBV12-3 or TRBV12-4 with TRBJ1-4; 9 nucleotides align to TRBD1. With V trimmed by 5 bases and J by 7 bases, 11 bases remained unmatched. The CDR3 has 16 residues.